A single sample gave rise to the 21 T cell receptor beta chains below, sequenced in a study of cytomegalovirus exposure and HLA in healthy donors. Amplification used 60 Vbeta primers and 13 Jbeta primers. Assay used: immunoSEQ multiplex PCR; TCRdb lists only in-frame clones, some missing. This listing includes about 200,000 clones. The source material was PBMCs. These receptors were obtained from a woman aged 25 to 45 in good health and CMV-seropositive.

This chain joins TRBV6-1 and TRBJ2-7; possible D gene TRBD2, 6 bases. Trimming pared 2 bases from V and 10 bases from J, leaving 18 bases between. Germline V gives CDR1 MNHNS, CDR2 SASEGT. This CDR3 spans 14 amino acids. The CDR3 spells CASSELNGGTRQYF. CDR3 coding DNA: TGTGCCAGCAGTGAATTAAATGGAGGGACGCGACAGTACTTC.

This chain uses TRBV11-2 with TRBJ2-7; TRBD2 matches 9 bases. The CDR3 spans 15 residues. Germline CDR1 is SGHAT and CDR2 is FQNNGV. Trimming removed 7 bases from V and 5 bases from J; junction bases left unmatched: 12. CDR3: CASTPAGGRGHEQYF. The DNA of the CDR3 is TGTGCCAGCACCCCAGCGGGGGGAAGGGGACACGAGCAGTACTTC.

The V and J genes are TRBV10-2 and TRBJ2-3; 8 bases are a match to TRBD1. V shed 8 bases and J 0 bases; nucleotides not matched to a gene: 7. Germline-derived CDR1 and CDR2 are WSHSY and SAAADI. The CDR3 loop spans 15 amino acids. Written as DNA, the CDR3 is TGCGCCAGCCAAGAGACAGGGGCGAGCACAGATACGCAGTATTTT. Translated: CASQETGASTDTQYF.

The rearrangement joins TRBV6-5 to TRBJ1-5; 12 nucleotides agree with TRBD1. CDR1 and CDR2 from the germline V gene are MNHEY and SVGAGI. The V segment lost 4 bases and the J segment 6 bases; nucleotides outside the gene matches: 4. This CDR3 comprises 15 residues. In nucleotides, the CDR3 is TGTGCCAGCAGTTCCCGGGACAGGGGGCGTCAGCCCCAGCATTTT. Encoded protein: CASSSRDRGRQPQHF.

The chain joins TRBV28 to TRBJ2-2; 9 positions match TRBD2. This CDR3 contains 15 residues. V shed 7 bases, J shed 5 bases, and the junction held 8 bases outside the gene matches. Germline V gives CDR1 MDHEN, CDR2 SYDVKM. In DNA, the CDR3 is TGTGCCAGCACCCCAAGCGGGAGGAGAACCGGGGAGCTGTTTTTT. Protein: CASTPSGRRTGELFF.

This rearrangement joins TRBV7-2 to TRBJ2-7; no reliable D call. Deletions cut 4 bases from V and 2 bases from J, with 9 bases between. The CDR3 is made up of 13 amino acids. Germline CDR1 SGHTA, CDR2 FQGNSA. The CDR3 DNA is TGTGCCAGCAGCTCCCTCCAGGCCTACGAGCAGTACTTC. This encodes CASSSLQAYEQYF.

The DNA for the CDR3 is TGCGCCAGCAGCCAAGTCCCCCCACAGCCCCAGCATTTT. Translation gives CASSQVPPQPQHF. This sequence joins TRBV4-1 and TRBJ1-5; no clear D. This CDR3 is built from 13 residues. Germline assignment: CDR1 MGHRA and CDR2 YSYEKL. The V end lost 1 base, the J end lost 7 bases, and 8 bases lay between the germline ends.

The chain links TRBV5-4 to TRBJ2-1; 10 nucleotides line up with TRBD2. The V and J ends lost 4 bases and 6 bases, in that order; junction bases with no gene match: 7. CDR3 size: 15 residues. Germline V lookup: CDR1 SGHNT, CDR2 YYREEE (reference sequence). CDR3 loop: CASSPTSGAINEQFF. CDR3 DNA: TGTGCCAGCAGCCCTACTAGCGGGGCAATCAATGAGCAGTTCTTC.

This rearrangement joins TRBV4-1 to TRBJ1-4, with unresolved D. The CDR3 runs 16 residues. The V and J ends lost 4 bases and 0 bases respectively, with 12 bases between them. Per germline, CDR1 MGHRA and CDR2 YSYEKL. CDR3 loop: CASSPDWQATNEKLFF. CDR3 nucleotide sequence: TGCGCCAGCAGCCCTGACTGGCAAGCAACTAATGAAAAACTGTTTTTT.

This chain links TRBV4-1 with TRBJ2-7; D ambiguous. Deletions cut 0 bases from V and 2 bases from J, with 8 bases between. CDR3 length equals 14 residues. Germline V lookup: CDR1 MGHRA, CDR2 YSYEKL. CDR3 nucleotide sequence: TGCGCCAGCAGCCAAGATCCAGACACCTACGAGCAGTACTTC. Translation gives CASSQDPDTYEQYF.

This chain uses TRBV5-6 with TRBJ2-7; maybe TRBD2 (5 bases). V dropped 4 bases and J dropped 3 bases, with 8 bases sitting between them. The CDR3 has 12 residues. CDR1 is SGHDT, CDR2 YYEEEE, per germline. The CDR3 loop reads CASSPGYYEQYF. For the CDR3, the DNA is TGTGCCAGCAGCCCGGGGTACTACGAGCAGTACTTC.

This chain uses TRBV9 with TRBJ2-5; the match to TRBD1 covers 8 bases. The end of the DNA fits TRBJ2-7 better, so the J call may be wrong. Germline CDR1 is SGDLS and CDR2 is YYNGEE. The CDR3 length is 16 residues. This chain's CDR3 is CASSVGGDRGNYEQYF. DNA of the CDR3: TGTGCCAGCAGCGTAGGCGGTGACAGGGGAAACTACGAGCAGTACTTC.

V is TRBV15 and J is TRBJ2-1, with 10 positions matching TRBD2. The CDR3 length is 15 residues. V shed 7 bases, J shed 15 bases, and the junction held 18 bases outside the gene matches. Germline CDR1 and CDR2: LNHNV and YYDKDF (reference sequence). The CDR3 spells CATMTTPLAGEKRFF. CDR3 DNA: TGTGCCACCATGACTACCCCGCTAGCGGGAGAGAAGAGGTTCTTC.

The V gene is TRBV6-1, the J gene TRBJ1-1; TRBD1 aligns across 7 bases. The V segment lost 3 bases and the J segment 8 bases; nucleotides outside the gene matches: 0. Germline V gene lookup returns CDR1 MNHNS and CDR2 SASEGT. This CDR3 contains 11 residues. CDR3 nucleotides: TGTGCCAGCAGTGAGACAGGGGAAGCTTTCTTT. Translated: CASSETGEAFF.

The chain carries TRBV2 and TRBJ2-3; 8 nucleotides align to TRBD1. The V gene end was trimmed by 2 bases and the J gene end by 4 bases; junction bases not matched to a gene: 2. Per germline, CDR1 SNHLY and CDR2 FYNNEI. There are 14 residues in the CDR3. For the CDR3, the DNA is TGTGCCAGCAGTGAAACAGGGGGTTCAGATACGCAGTATTTT. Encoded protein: CASSETGGSDTQYF.

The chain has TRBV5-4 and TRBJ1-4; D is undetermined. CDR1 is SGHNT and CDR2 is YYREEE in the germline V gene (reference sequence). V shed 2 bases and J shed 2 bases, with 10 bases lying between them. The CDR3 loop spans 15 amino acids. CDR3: CASSFGAGTNEKLFF. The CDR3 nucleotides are TGTGCCAGCAGCTTTGGTGCCGGGACTAATGAAAAACTGTTTTTT.

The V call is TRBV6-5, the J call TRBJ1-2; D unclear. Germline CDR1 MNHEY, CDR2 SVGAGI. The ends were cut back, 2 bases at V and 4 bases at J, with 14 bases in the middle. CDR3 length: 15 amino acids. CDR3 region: CASSYLREWAYGYTF. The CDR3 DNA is TGTGCCAGCAGTTACCTCCGAGAATGGGCCTATGGCTACACCTTC.

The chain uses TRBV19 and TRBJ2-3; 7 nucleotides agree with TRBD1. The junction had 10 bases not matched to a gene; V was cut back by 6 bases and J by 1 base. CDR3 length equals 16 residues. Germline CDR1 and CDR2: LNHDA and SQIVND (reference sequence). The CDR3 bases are TGTGCCAGTAGACCCACGCCGGGACAGCGCACAGATACGCAGTATTTT. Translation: CASRPTPGQRTDTQYF.

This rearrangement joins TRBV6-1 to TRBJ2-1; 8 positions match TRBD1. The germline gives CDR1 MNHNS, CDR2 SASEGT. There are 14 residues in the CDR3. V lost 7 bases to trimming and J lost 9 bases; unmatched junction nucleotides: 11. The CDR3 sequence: CASTRTGTYGEQFF. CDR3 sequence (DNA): TGTGCCAGCACCAGGACAGGGACATACGGTGAGCAGTTCTTC.

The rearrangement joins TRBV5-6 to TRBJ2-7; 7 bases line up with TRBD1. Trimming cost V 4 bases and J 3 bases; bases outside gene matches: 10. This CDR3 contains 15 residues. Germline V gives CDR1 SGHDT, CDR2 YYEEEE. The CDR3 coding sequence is TGTGCCAGCAGCATTAGACAGGGTAATTTCTACGAGCAGTACTTC. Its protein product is CASSIRQGNFYEQYF.

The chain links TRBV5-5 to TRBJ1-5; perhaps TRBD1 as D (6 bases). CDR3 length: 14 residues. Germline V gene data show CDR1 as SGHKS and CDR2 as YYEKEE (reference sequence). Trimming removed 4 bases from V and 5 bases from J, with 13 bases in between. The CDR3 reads CASSPGQIHQPQHF. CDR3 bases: TGTGCCAGCAGCCCCGGACAGATCCATCAGCCCCAGCATTTT.